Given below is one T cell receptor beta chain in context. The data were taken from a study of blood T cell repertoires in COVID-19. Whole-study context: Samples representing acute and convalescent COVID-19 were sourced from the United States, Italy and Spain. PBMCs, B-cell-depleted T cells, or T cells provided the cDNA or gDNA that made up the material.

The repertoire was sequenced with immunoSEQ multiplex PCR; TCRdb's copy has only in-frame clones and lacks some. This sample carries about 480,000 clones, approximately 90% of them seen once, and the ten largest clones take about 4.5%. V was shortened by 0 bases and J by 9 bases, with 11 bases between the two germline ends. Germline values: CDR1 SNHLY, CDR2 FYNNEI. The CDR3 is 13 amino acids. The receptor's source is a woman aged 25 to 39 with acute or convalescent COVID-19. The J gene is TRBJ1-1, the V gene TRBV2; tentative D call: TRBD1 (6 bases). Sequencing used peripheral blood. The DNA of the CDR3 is TGTGCCAGCAGTGAAGCTCGGACAGCCAAAGCTTTCTTT. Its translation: CASSEARTAKAFF.